One and the same sample provided the 9 T cell receptor beta chains below, sequenced in a study of blood T cell repertoires in COVID-19. This table comes from immunoSEQ multiplex PCR, and its TCRdb copy is limited to in-frame clones, with some not included. The sample has under 250,000 clones, 90% to 95% seen once. The sample consisted of peripheral blood. These receptors all come from a man between 60 and 70 years old with COVID-19, enrolled during active disease.

The genes are TRBV11-2 and TRBJ2-5; D is possibly TRBD2 (6 bases). Germline lookup yields CDR1 SGHAT and CDR2 FQNNGV. Trimming removed 7 bases at V and 3 bases at J, with 18 bases between. CDR3 length: 15 residues. CDR3 sequence (DNA): TGTGCCAGCAATCTGGTCCGCGGGGTCAAAGAGACCCAGTACTTC. It is translated as CASNLVRGVKETQYF.

The chain uses TRBV2 and TRBJ2-3; D may be TRBD2 (7 bases). There are 15 residues in the CDR3. The V gene lost 11 bases and the J gene lost 0 bases, with 18 bases spanning the gap. Germline loops: CDR1 SNHLY, CDR2 FYNNEI. The CDR3 here is CASRTAGASTDTQYF. CDR3 sequence (DNA): TGTGCCTCTCGAACGGCGGGGGCCAGCACAGATACGCAGTATTTT.

The chain joins TRBV5-6 to TRBJ1-5; the D is unclear. Germline loops: CDR1 SGHDT, CDR2 YYEEEE. CDR3 length equals 14 residues. Trimming stripped 4 bases from V and 0 bases from J, with 8 bases between. For the CDR3, the DNA is TGTGCCAGCAGCCCCGGGAGTAGCAATCAGCCCCAGCATTTT. Its translation is CASSPGSSNQPQHF.

This sequence joins TRBV11-2 and TRBJ2-7, with 10 positions matching TRBD1. This CDR3 spans 14 amino acids. The V and J ends lost 5 bases and 7 bases, in that order; junction bases with no gene match: 8. The germline CDR1 and CDR2 sequences are SGHAT and FQNNGV. The CDR3 region has the DNA TGTGCCAGCAGCCACGGACAGGGGGTGGAGGAGCAGTACTTC. Protein sequence: CASSHGQGVEEQYF.

The chain recombines TRBV19 with TRBJ1-4; the D gene is possibly TRBD1 (6 bases). V was trimmed by 3 bases and J by 4 bases, leaving 12 bases between them. The CDR3 has 15 amino acids. Per germline, CDR1 LNHDA and CDR2 SQIVND (reference sequence). DNA for the CDR3: TGTGCCAGTAGTATTTCAGGGGCCGTTAATGAAAAACTGTTTTTT. It translates to CASSISGAVNEKLFF.

The chain employs TRBV5-6 and TRBJ1-2; 7 bases agree with TRBD1. CDR3 size: 17 residues. Germline V gives CDR1 SGHDT, CDR2 YYEEEE. The junction had 11 bases not matched to a gene; V was cut back by 3 bases and J by 0 bases. This chain's CDR3 is CASSSETGSRTNYGYTF. The CDR3 bases are TGTGCCAGCAGCTCCGAGACAGGGTCACGTACTAACTATGGCTACACCTTC.

V gene TRBV27 combines with J gene TRBJ1-3, with 10 bases aligning to TRBD1. This CDR3 region has 15 residues. Trimming at V came to 0 bases and at J to 5 bases, leaving 1 base not matched to a gene. The germline V gene has CDR1 MNHEY and CDR2 SMNVEV (reference sequence). CDR3 DNA: TGTGCCAGCAGTTTATCGACAGGGGGCAGAAACACCATATATTTT. This sequence encodes CASSLSTGGRNTIYF.

The chain combines TRBV5-8 with TRBJ1-5, with D maybe TRBD1 (6 bases). This CDR3 has 16 amino acids. V lost 4 bases and J lost 6, with 20 bases in between. From germline, CDR1 is SGHTS and CDR2 YDEGEE. The CDR3 DNA follows: TGTGCCAGCAGCCAAGGCAGGGGAATGGTATCTCAGCCCCAGCATTTT. Its translation: CASSQGRGMVSQPQHF.

This chain connects TRBV5-4 to TRBJ2-6; 8 nucleotides match TRBD1. This CDR3 spans 16 amino acids. Trimming took 7 bases from V and 2 from J; bases not matched to a gene: 8. Germline lookup yields CDR1 SGHNT and CDR2 YYREEE (reference sequence). CDR3 nucleotides: TGTGCCAGCGGGGCAGGGGGCAGAGCTGGGGCCAACGTCCTGACTTTC. Translating gives CASGAGGRAGANVLTF.